This TCR beta chain stems from a study of blood T cell repertoires in COVID-19. Across the whole study: The United States, Italy and Spain provided the acute and convalescent COVID-19 samples.

This CDR3 is 14 amino acids long. CDR1 is GTSNPN and CDR2 is SVGIG in the germline V gene (reference sequence). V was cut by 4 bases and J by 8 bases, with 20 bases left in between. Data came from immunoSEQ multiplex PCR; TCRdb stores just in-frame clones and leaves some out. The sample shows about 140,000 clones, approximately 80% of them seen only once. This clonotype originated in a woman aged 55-70 years with acute or convalescent COVID-19. V is TRBV30 and J is TRBJ1-2; maybe TRBD1 (6 bases). The sample comprised peripheral blood. The CDR3 sequence: CAWNLLRGMAGYTF. The CDR3 DNA follows: TGTGCCTGGAACCTTTTAAGGGGGATGGCGGGCTACACCTTC. Full variable domain (outside the CDR3, taken from reference TRBV30 and TRBJ1-2): SQTIHQWPATLVQPVGSPLSLECTVEGTSNPNLYWYRQAAGRGLQLLFYSVGIGQISSEVPQNLSASRPQDRQFILSSKKLLLSDSGFYLCAWNLLRGMAGYTFGSGTRLTVV.